These 17 T cell receptor beta chains were sequenced from one sample in a study of T cells in Graves' hyperthyroidism and ophthalmopathy. TCR beta CDR3 region amplification was performed from RNA transcripts. With the HTBI primer set, the TCR CDR3 went through a first round of RT-PCR. TCRdb fed the multiplex PCR reads into MiXCR, producing one record per CDR3 protein. The sample lists 150,000 or so distinct CDR3 sequences, around 20% occurring once. The sample was blood. Receptors originate from a woman in her 50s with Graves' hyperthyroidism that later progressed to Graves' ophthalmopathy.

This clonotype was detected ten times or more. The chain couples TRBV20-1 to TRBJ2-3, with TRBD2 matching 7 bases. CDR3 size: 14 residues. Germline trimming cut 5 bases from V and 2 bases from J; bases unmatched to any gene: 7. CDR1 DFQATT and CDR2 SNEGSKA come from the germline V gene (reference sequence). The CDR3 reads CSAFGTTDTDTQYF. Written as DNA, the CDR3 is TGCAGTGCTTTTGGGACTACAGACACAGATACGCAGTATTTT.

The table lists this clonotype with many counts. The rearrangement uses TRBV12-3 or TRBV12-4 and TRBJ1-4; TRBD1 aligns across 9 bases. Unmatched junction bases numbered 6, after V lost 5 bases and J lost 5 bases. CDR3 length: 15 residues. The CDR3 DNA reads TGTGCCAGCAGTCGAAGGACAGGGGCCAATGAAAAACTGTTTTTT. Protein: CASSRRTGANEKLFF.

This clonotype was detected many times. The chain has TRBV6-1 and TRBJ1-2; 8 bases align to TRBD1. Germline lookup yields CDR1 MNHNS and CDR2 SASEGT. CDR3 size: 12 residues. J was trimmed by 4 bases and V by 6 bases; bases with no gene match: 1. CDR3 sequence (DNA): TGTGCCAGCAGGGACAGGGTCTATGGCTACACCTTC. Protein product: CASRDRVYGYTF.

This clonotype has at least ten counts. The chain recombines TRBV5-1 with TRBJ2-3; 7 bases map to TRBD2. After removal of 3 bases from V and 4 bases from J, the junction contained 8 bases not matched to a gene. CDR3 length: 15 residues. Germline V gene sequence: CDR1 SGHRS, CDR2 YFSETQ. The CDR3 spells CASSSGGGDPDTQYF. The CDR3 DNA sequence: TGCGCCAGCAGCTCGGGGGGAGGGGATCCAGATACGCAGTATTTT.

The chain uses TRBV4-1 and TRBJ1-6; TRBD1 agrees at 7 bases. This CDR3 comprises 15 residues. Germline CDR1 and CDR2: MGHRA and YSYEKL. V shed 1 base, J shed 7 bases, and the junction held 4 bases outside the gene matches. The DNA for the CDR3 is TGCGCCAGCAGCCAAGTGGGACAGATCAATTCACCCCTCCACTTT. As protein: CASSQVGQINSPLHF.

In its sample, this clonotype was seen many times. J is TRBJ2-7 and V is TRBV20-1; TRBD2 aligns across 10 bases. Trimming cost V 0 bases and J 9 bases; bases outside gene matches: 8. The CDR3 extends over 14 amino acids. CDR1 is DFQATT and CDR2 is SNEGSKA in the germline V gene (reference sequence). The CDR3 loop reads CSARDWLAGVGQYF. The DNA of the CDR3 is TGCAGTGCTAGAGATTGGCTAGCGGGAGTCGGGCAGTACTTC.

In its sample, this clonotype was seen a few times. The chain uses TRBV14 and TRBJ1-3, with D unresolved. CDR1 and CDR2 from the germline V gene are SGHDN and FVKESK. The germline V and J ends were trimmed by 1 base and 3 bases, with 7 bases remaining between them. The CDR3 runs to 14 residues. Here the CDR3 reads CASSQAGIGNTIYF. Written as DNA, the CDR3 is TGTGCCAGCAGCCAAGCAGGAATTGGAAACACCATATATTTT.

The gene calls are TRBV9 and TRBJ2-7; the D is unclear. The V end was cut by 0 bases, the J end by 3 bases, with 13 bases between. Germline values: CDR1 SGDLS, CDR2 YYNGEE. The CDR3 is 15 amino acids. The CDR3 is CASSVGLDVYYEQYF. CDR3 DNA sequence: TGTGCCAGCAGCGTAGGCCTGGACGTCTACTACGAGCAGTACTTC.

The sample holds many counts of this clonotype. The chain links TRBV7-9 to TRBJ2-5, with D tentatively TRBD2 (5 bases). In germline, CDR1 is SEHNR, CDR2 FQNEAQ (reference sequence). V was trimmed by 5 bases and J by 0 bases, leaving 13 bases between them. The CDR3 is 15 amino acids. The CDR3, as DNA: TGTGCCAGCAGCACAAAACTAGGGTACCAAGAGACCCAGTACTTC. It yields the protein CASSTKLGYQETQYF. Full variable domain (missing parts from reference TRBV7-9 and TRBJ2-5): DTGVSQNPRHKITKRGQNVTFRCDPISEHNRLYWYRQTLGQGPEFLTYFQNEAQLEKSRLLSDRFSAERPKGSFSTLEIQRTEQGDSAMYLCASSTKLGYQETQYFGPGTRLLVL.

The CDR3 region is CASSFPLASNEQFF. CDR3 DNA sequence: TGTGCCAGCAGTTTTCCGCTAGCCTCGAATGAGCAGTTCTTC. The gene calls are TRBV28 and TRBJ2-1, with a weak D call TRBD2 (5 bases). Trimming took off 3 bases at V and 7 bases at J, with 13 bases between the two ends. The V gene's germline CDR1 is MDHEN and CDR2 SYDVKM. The CDR3 has 14 residues.

This clonotype was recorded at least ten times. This chain uses TRBV20-1 with TRBJ1-2; 9 nucleotides agree with TRBD1. The CDR3 extends over 15 amino acids. Trimming took 2 bases from V and 4 from J; bases not matched to a gene: 8. CDR1 is DFQATT, CDR2 SNEGSKA, per germline (reference sequence). In DNA, the CDR3 is TGCAGTGCTAGAATAGGTGGACAGGGGAGCTATGGCTACACCTTC. Translated, it gives CSARIGGQGSYGYTF.

This clonotype has only a few counts. The J gene is TRBJ2-3, the V gene TRBV5-4, with TRBD2 matching 8 bases. The trim removed 1 base at V and 1 base at J, leaving 5 bases unmatched. The length of the CDR3 is 16 residues. Germline CDR1 reads SGHNT; CDR2 reads YYREEE (reference sequence). CDR3 DNA sequence: TGTGCCAGCAGCTTGACGGAACTAGCGGGCACAGATACGCAGTATTTT. It is translated as CASSLTELAGTDTQYF.

This clonotype occurred once. V gene TRBV20-1 combines with J gene TRBJ2-7, with D tentatively TRBD1 or TRBD2 (5 bases each). Germline CDR1 is DFQATT and CDR2 is SNEGSKA (reference sequence). The CDR3 length is 16 residues. V lost 0 bases and J 0 bases, leaving 15 bases between the germline ends. The CDR3 nucleotides are TGCAGTGCTAGAGACCCCCGGGACGCCCCCTCCTACGAGCAGTACTTC. This sequence encodes CSARDPRDAPSYEQYF.

CDR3: CASSYSKASGNYNEQFF. The CDR3 bases are TGTGCCAGCAGTTACTCGAAGGCTAGCGGCAACTACAATGAGCAGTTCTTC. V is TRBV6-2 or TRBV6-3 and J is TRBJ2-1; 7 bases map to TRBD2. The CDR3 consists of 17 residues. Unmatched junction bases numbered 8, after V lost 0 bases and J lost 3 bases. CDR1 and CDR2 from the germline V gene are MNHEY and SVGEGT.

The chain recombines TRBV6-1 with TRBJ2-7; the D is unclear. Germline assignment: CDR1 MNHNS and CDR2 SASEGT. The CDR3 spans 11 residues. V was clipped by 5 bases and J by 3 bases, with 5 bases between them. The CDR3 here is CASSFVYEQYF. The CDR3 DNA sequence: TGTGCCAGCAGTTTCGTCTACGAGCAGTACTTC.

This clonotype was recorded many times. The chain links TRBV28 to TRBJ2-1; D is undetermined. V gave up 6 bases and J gave up 6 bases, with 21 bases separating them. This CDR3 has 16 amino acids. Germline CDR1 MDHEN, CDR2 SYDVKM. For the CDR3, the DNA is TGTGCCAGCAGGTCCCTTCTTCGCGCAGCCCTCAATGAGCAGTTCTTC. Amino acid sequence: CASRSLLRAALNEQFF.

This clonotype was seen many times. This chain connects TRBV3-1 to TRBJ2-7; TRBD2 agrees at 9 bases. The V gene's germline CDR1 is LGHDT and CDR2 YNNKEL (reference sequence). Trimming removed 6 bases from V and 3 bases from J; junction bases left unmatched: 6. The CDR3 contains 14 residues. The DNA of the CDR3 is TGTGCCAGCAGTTCGGGACTAGCCCGCTACGAGCAGTACTTC. It yields the protein CASSSGLARYEQYF.